This TCR beta chain was identified during a study of cytomegalovirus exposure and HLA in healthy donors. Study findings and constraints: Testing in vitro showed three CMV-associated chains specific for CMV antigens. Excluded: some indistinguishable V segments such as TRBV6-2 and TRBV6-3. In a later analysis, 15,000 to 20,000 TCR beta sequences were associated with HLA alleles at 0.05 false discovery rate.

It was with 60 Vbeta and 13 Jbeta primers that the PCR ran. The repertoire was sequenced with immunoSEQ multiplex PCR; TCRdb's copy has only in-frame clones and lacks some. The repertoire includes roughly 100,000 clones, more than 70% of them detected once, and 2.5% sits in the top ten. Concerning this clone itself: The antigen remains unidentified.

V shed 6 bases and J 7 bases; nucleotides not matched to a gene: 11. The CDR3 is 14 amino acids. Looked up from germline, CDR1 is MDHEN and CDR2 is SYDVKM. The chain carries TRBV28 and TRBJ1-2; 7 bases match TRBD1. The sequence was collected from a man aged 40-49 years in good health and CMV-seronegative. The material sequenced was PBMCs. CDR3 protein: CASSDRQGRVGYTF. CDR3 coding DNA: TGTGCCAGCAGCGACCGACAGGGCCGCGTTGGCTACACCTTC.